The following is a T cell receptor beta chain sequence with its context. Its antigen is currently not known. Base qualities are not provided; no much larger clone lies one nucleotide away. Germline trimming: 5 bases from V, 1 base from J; junction bases outside gene matches: 10. The CDR3 starts with the cysteine, ends with the phenylalanine, and has 16 residues. CDR3 DNA only is kept here, 48 bases in frame from base 1. CDR1 and CDR2 are drawn from the germline V gene: SGHTA, FQGNSA. The immunoSEQ Assay, a bias-controlled multiplex PCR, was used to amplify TCRbeta CDR3 regions from genomic DNA. In the source study's methods: Within the assay, amplification of reference gene primers was used to estimate how many nucleated cells each sample contained. To quantify the absolute abundance of each unique TCRbeta CDR3 rearrangement, sequence reads were collapsed and filtered. Productive Simpson clonality was computed per sample as the square root of Simpson's diversity index over productive rearrangements. Held by TCRdb, this immuneACCESS table contains in-frame sequences only and omits some clones. Under half of the omission traces to an unresolved V gene where checked; the cause of the rest is unknown. V and J calls and clone size are given by that table; D and trimming were obtained from the DNA. Counted in this sample were about 180,000 clones; approximately 85% of them appeared once. The ten most abundant clones make up around 5% of the sample.

The sample comes from a study of blood T cell repertoires in COVID-19 (TCRdb year 2020). About the study as a whole: Samples from collaborators originated in the United States, Italy and Spain and spanned both the acute and convalescent phases of COVID-19. The repertoires were released in a freely available public database meant as a resource for research on the immune response to SARS-CoV-2. Subjects who had been exposed to COVID-19, were actively infected with it, or had recovered from it provided the deeply sampled blood TCRbeta repertoires that made up the dataset. The prospective study material was composed of cDNA or gDNA derived from T cells, B-cell-depleted T cells, or PBMCs. Where available, HLA class I and class II types were taken from metadata supplied by the sample provider and were not determined by assay-based typing. The samples were drawn from the first 160 participants of the ongoing ImmuneRACE study and from under 1,500 subjects provided by 6 global collaborators. Sample metadata almost always included a de-identified subject ID, COVID-19 status, age in years and sex. On the study overall, not on this receptor specifically: Clinical and demographic metadata were provided uncurated, with the amount varying by source and participant.

One collaborating source in Seattle enrolled patients while the patients were actively infected and followed the patients over time throughout the course of disease. Whole blood was collected in K2EDTA tubes by collaborating institutions according to the institutions' own protocols. Collaborator samples were shipped for TCRbeta analysis as frozen whole blood, isolated PBMCs, or DNA extracted from either sample type. Recombination connected TRBV7-2 to TRBJ2-5, and TRBD1 aligns with 7 junction nucleotides. Sequencing used peripheral blood. The origin of this receptor is a woman between 45 and 60 years old with COVID-19, enrolled during active disease. The nucleotide sequence is given as TGTGCCAGCAGCGCAGCCCTCGGGACAGCCCAAGAGACCCAGTACTTC. This yields the protein CASSAALGTAQETQYF.